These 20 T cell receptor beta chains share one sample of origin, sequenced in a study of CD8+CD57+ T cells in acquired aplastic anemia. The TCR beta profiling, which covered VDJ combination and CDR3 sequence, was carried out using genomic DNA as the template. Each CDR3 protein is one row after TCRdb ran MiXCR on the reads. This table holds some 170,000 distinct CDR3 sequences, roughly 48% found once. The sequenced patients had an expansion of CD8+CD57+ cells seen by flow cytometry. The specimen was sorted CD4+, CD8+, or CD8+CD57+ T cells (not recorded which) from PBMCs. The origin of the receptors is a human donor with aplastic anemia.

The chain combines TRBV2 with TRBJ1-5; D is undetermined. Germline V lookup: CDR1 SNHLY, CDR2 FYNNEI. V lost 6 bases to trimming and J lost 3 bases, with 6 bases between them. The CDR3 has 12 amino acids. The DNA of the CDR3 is TGTGCCAGCAGGGGATACAATCAGCCCCAGCATTTT. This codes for CASRGYNQPQHF.

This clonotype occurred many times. CDR3 residues: CASRVRGQGVHEQYF. The CDR3 coding sequence is TGTGCCAGCAGAGTACGGGGACAGGGGGTCCACGAGCAGTACTTC. V and J are TRBV12-3 or TRBV12-4 and TRBJ2-7; TRBD1 matches 11 bases. The CDR3 covers 15 residues. V was pared by 6 bases and J by 5 bases, with 9 bases of the junction left unmatched.

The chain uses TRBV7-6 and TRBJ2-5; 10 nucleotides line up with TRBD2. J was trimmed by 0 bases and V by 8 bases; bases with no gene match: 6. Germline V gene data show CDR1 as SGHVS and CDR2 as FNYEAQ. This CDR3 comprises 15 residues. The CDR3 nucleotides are TGTGCCAGCGGGGAGCGGGGGGGTTACCAAGAGACCCAGTACTTC. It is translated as CASGERGGYQETQYF.

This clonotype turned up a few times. This CDR3 reads CSASLLGPDTQYF. The CDR3, as DNA: TGCAGTGCTAGTCTCCTGGGGCCAGATACGCAGTATTTT. The chain recombines TRBV20-1 with TRBJ2-3, with D maybe TRBD1 (5 bases). Germline V lookup: CDR1 DFQATT, CDR2 SNEGSKA (reference sequence). Trimming pared 3 bases from V and 4 bases from J, leaving 11 bases between. This CDR3 spans 13 amino acids.

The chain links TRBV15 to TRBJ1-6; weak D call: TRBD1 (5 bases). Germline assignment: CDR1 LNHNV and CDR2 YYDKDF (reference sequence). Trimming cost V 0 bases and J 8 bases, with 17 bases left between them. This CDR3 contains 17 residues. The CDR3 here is CATSRDRGTSGHSPLHF. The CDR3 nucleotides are TGTGCCACCAGCAGAGATAGGGGTACCTCGGGCCATTCACCCCTCCACTTT.

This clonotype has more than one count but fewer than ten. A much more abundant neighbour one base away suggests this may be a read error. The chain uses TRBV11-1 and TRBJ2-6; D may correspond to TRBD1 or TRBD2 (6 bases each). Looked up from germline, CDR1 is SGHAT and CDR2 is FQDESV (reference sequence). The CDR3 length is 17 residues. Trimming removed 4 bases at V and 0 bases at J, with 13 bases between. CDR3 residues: CASSWDKGGSGANVLTF. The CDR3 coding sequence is TGTGCCAGCAGCTGGGACAAGGGGGGCTCTGGGGCCAACGTCCTGACTTTC.

CDR3 residues: CSVWTGGNEQFF. The CDR3 nucleotides read TGCAGTGTTTGGACAGGGGGCAATGAGCAGTTCTTC. The chain couples TRBV20-1 to TRBJ2-1, with TRBD1 matching over 10 bases. This CDR3 is 12 amino acids long. Germline V gene sequence: CDR1 DFQATT, CDR2 SNEGSKA (reference sequence). J gave up 6 bases and V 7 bases, and 3 bases lay outside the gene matches.

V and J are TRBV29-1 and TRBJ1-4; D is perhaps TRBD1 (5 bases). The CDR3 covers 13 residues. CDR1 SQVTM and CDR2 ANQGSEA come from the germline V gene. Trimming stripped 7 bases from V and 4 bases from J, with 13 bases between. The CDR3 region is CSAYRQNNEKLFF. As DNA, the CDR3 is TGCAGCGCCTACAGACAGAATAATGAAAAACTGTTTTTT.

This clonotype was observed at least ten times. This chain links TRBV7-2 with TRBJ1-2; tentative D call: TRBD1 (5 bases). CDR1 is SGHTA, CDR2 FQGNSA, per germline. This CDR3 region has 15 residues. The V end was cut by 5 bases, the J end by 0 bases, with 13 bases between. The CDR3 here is CASSTRGLTNYGYTF. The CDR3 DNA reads TGTGCCAGCAGCACACGGGGACTGACTAACTATGGCTACACCTTC. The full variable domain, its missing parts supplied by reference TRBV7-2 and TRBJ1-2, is GAGVSQSPSNKVTEKGKDVELRCDPISGHTALYWYRQSLGQGLEFLIYFQGNSAPDKSGLPSDRFSAERTGGSVSTLTIQRTQQEDSAVYLCASSTRGLTNYGYTFGSGTRLTVV.

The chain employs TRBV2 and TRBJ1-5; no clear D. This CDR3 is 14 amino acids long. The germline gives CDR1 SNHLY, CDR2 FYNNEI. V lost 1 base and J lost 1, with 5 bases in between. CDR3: CASSEGMSNQPQHF. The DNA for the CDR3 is TGTGCCAGCAGTGAAGGGATGAGCAATCAGCCCCAGCATTTT.

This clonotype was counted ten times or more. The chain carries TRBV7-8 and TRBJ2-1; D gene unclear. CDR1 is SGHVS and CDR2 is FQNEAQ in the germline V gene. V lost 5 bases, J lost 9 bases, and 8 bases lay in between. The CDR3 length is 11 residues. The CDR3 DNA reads TGTGCCAGCAGCCTCGGCGGTGAGCAGTTCTTC. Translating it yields CASSLGGEQFF.

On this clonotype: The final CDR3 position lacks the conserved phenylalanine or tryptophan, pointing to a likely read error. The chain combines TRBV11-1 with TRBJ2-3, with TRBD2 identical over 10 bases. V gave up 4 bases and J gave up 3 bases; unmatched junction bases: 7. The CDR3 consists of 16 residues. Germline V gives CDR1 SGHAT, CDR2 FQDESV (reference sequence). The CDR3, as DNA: TGTGCCAGCAGCTCCGGGTTAGCGGGAGGAACAGATACGCAGTATATT. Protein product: CASSSGLAGGTDTQYI.

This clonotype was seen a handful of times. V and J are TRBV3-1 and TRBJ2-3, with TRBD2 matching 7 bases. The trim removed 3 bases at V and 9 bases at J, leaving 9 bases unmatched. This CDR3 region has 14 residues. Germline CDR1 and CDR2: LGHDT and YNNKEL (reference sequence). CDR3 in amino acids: CASSHDISGDTQYF. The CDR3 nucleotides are TGTGCCAGCAGCCATGATATAAGCGGGGACACGCAGTATTTT.

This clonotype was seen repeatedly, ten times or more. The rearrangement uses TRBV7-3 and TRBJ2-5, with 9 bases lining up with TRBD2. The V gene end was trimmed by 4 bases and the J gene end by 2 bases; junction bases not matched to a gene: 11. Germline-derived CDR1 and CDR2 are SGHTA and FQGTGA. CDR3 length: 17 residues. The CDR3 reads CASSSGLTSGAQETQYF. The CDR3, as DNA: TGTGCCAGCAGCTCAGGGTTGACTAGCGGCGCACAAGAGACCCAGTACTTC.

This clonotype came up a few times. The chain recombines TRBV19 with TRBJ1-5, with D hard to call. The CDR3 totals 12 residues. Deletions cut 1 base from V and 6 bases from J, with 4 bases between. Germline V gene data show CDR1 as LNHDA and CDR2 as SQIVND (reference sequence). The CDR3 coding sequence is TGTGCCAGTAGTATAGGGACTCAGCCCCAGCATTTT. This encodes CASSIGTQPQHF. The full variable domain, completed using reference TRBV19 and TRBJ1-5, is DGGITQSPKYLFRKEGQNVTLSCEQNLNHDAMYWYRQDPGQGLRLIYYSQIVNDFQKGDIAEGYSVSREKKESFPLTVTSAQKNPTAFYLCASSIGTQPQHFGDGTRLSIL.

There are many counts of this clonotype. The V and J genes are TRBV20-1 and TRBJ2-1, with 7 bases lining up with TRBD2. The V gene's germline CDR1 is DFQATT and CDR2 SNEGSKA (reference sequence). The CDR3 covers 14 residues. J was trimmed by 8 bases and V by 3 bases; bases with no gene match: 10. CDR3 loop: CSASTSGVGDEQFF. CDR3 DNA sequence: TGCAGTGCTAGCACGAGCGGGGTGGGAGATGAGCAGTTCTTC.

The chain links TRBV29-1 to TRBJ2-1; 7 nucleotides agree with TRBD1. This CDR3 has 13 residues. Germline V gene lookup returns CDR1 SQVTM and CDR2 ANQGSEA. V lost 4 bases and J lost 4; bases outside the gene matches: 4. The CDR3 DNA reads TGCAGCGTTGTAGGGGGCAATTACAATGAGCAGTTCTTC. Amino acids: CSVVGGNYNEQFF.

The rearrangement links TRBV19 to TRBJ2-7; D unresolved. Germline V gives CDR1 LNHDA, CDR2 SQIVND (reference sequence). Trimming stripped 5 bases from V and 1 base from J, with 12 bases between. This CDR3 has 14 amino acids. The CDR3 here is CASSAQDTSYEQYF. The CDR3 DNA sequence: TGTGCCAGTAGTGCACAAGATACATCCTACGAGCAGTACTTC.

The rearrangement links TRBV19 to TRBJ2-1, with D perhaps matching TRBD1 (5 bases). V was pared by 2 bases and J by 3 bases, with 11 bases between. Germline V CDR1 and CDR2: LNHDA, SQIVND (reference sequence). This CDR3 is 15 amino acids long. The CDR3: CASSILSQGYNEQFF. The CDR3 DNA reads TGTGCCAGTAGTATATTGAGCCAGGGCTACAATGAGCAGTTCTTC.

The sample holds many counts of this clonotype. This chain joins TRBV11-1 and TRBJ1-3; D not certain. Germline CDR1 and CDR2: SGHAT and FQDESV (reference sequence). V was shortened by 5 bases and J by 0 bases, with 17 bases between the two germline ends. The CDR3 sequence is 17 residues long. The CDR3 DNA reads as TGTGCCAGCAGCGCCGGGCAGGTAACAAGCTCTGGAAACACCATATATTTT. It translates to CASSAGQVTSSGNTIYF.